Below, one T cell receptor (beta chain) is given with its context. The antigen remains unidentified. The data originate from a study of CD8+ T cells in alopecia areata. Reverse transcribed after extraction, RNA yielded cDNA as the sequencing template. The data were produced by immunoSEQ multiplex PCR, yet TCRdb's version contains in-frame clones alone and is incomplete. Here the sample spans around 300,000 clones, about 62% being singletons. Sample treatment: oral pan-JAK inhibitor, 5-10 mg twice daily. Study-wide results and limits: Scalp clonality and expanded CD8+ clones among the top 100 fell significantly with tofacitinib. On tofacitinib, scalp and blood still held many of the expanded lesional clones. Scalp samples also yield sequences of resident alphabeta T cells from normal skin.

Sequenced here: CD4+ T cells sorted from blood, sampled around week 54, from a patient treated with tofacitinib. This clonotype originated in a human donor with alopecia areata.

The CDR3 is CASSVEGLANNEQFF. The CDR3 DNA sequence: TGTGCCAGCAGCGTAGAGGGACTAGCGAACAATGAGCAGTTCTTC. V and J are TRBV9 and TRBJ2-1, with TRBD2 matching over 10 bases. V dropped 0 bases and J dropped 5; count of bases not matched to a gene: 2. The CDR3 is 15 residues long. CDR1 SGDLS and CDR2 YYNGEE come from the germline V gene.